This T cell receptor beta chain was observed in a study of neoadjuvant anti-PD-1 for oral cavity cancer. Study information: Around day 43, patients without progression received a fourth nivolumab dose before surgery.

This CDR3 region has 15 residues. Deletions cut 0 bases from V and 4 bases from J, with 11 bases between. The germline CDR1 and CDR2 sequences are SGDLS and YYNGEE. General study points: Non-responders to neoadjuvant nivolumab had significantly more clonal PBMC T cells than responders.

Six replicates per PBMC sample, mostly from around 500 ng of genomic DNA. Only in-frame clones appear in the TCRdb table, and some are missing; sequencing was by immunoSEQ multiplex PCR. The data contain more than 6,500 clones, roughly 70% of them singletons. Time point in this sample: after neoadjuvant nivolumab, at surgical resection. No culture or expansion preceded analysis of these blood cells. As regards this clone: Its antigen remains unidentified.

The J gene is TRBJ2-1, the V gene TRBV9; D is uncertain. This specimen was PBMCs, taken after nivolumab (anti-PD-1) treatment. The sequence derives from a person aged 40 to 85 with oral cavity squamous cell carcinoma. Here the CDR3 DNA reads TGTGCCAGCAGCGTAGGAAGAGGACGATACAATGAGCAGTTCTTC. The encoded protein is CASSVGRGRYNEQFF.